This T cell receptor (beta chain) was sequenced in a study of type 1 and type 2 diabetes patients (dated by TCRdb to the mid-2010s). Concerning the study at large: About 9 type 1 diabetes patients, four type 2 diabetes patients and about six nondiabetic controls, all recruited in China, made up the cohort. Throughout the study, CD4 or CD8 MicroBeads on MACS columns were used to positively select CD4+ and CD8+ T cells from PBMCs. The study profiled TCRbeta repertoires by high-throughput sequencing to compare type 1 diabetes, type 2 diabetes and nondiabetic individuals. A total of approximately 19 million paired-end reads were generated across the whole study. For the type 1 diabetes patients, the type 2 diabetes patients acted as a disease comparison group. Sequencing of the TCRbeta libraries was paired-end and was performed on Illumina HiSeq 2000 or MiSeq instruments. When roughly 20-cycle amplification was compared with approximately 25-cycle amplification, V gene usage looked similar, suggesting that primer efficiencies were similar and PCR bias was random.

On this clonotype: Which antigen it targets is not known. There are no base qualities to consult, and no much larger clone falls within one base.

What the study reported, not specific to this receptor: Only a few highly-expanded CD4+ clones (median one) were found in type 2 diabetes patients, and these clones made up a median approximately 4% of reads. The study groups were not matched for age and gender, which could bias interpretation. Because only a limited number of T2D and control samples were sequenced, some T1D-only HECs might also be present in more T2D or control samples. Type 2 diabetes repertoires showed high diversity, significantly greater than type 1 diabetes repertoires in both CD4+ and CD8+ T cells. Highly correlated V and J gene usage patterns were observed for type 2 diabetes and control samples, with an average of roughly 0.97 between samples.

Sequences MDHEN (CDR1) and SYDVKM (CDR2) are obtained from the germline V gene. Trimming accounts for 5 bases at V and 0 bases at J, while the number of junction bases matched to no gene is 6. The CDR3, cysteine through phenylalanine, is 15 amino acids long. Left in the record is the CDR3 DNA by itself, 45 bases read in frame from the first base. Standard classification criteria for type 1 or type 2 diabetes were met by all diabetic patients, and glucose and C-peptide were assessed by WHO-recommended methods. Donors were excluded if they had other autoimmune diseases or infections within the previous four weeks. Roughly 10 milliliters of peripheral blood were collected from each participant. LymphoPrep density separation was used to isolate PBMCs. Sequencing instrument: Illumina MiSeq. Genomic DNA from sorted T cell subsets served as template for TCRbeta CDR3 amplification. The TCRbeta CDR3 region was amplified by multiplex PCR using 30 forward and 13 reverse primers. After the PCR products were purified with AMPure XP beads, a second PCR of 25 cycles was run to add indices and adaptors. Libraries were gel-purified using the QIAquick Gel Extraction Kit before sequencing. Per the source publication's procedure: FLASH was used to merge the paired-end reads, and IgBLAST was used to align the reads to IMGT V, D and J germline references. After reads whose alignment identity to germline references fell below 70% were discarded, 11,114,426 reads remained study-wide. CDR3 boundaries, reading frame and productivity were assigned according to IMGT definitions. Highly-expanded clones were defined as clones at or above 1% of reads, and diversity was measured by normalized Shannon entropy. Unpaired two-tailed t-tests were used to test group differences in Shannon entropy. TCRdb ran its own pipeline on the public reads, namely fastp trimming at Q25 and MiXCR clone calling, and kept in-frame beta chains. CDR3 protein sequences are deduplicated, and each keeps its most common genes and DNA. The authors' filters were not applied to this entry. For this sample the table gives approximately 260,000 distinct CDR3 sequences, of which roughly 44% were detected only once. Approximately 15% of the sample belongs to the ten largest clones.

The chain joins TRBV28 to TRBJ1-1; 7 nucleotides in the junction match TRBD1. The sample taken for sequencing was peripheral blood mononuclear cells (PBMCs). This TCR came from a man younger than 30 with type 2 diabetes. Read as DNA, the sequence is TGTGCCAGCAGTCCGCCCGGGACAGTGAACACTGAAGCTTTCTTT. This yields the protein CASSPPGTVNTEAFF.